This T cell receptor beta chain was found in a study of technical replicates of blood from a handful of donors (dated by TCRdb to 2015 to 2018). Comments on this clone: No antigen is known for it. Per-base qualities were not stored, and no clone one base away is much larger.

Library preparation was by the immunoSEQ multiplex PCR assay. This is the immuneACCESS table as TCRdb keeps it, with only in-frame sequences that have V and J called. A part of the clones is gone; compared with another copy, unresolved V genes explain less than half, and the rest is unexplained. The sample table holds about 70,000 clones, of which 80% to 95% were seen once. The ten largest clones take up around 0.44% of the sample. From cysteine to phenylalanine, the CDR3 is 13 amino acids long. Of all the DNA, just the CDR3 is kept, 39 bases in frame from base 1. In the germline V gene, CDR1 corresponds to MDHEN and CDR2 to SYDVKM. Between the V and J ends, shortened by 2 bases and 3 bases respectively, the junction contains 7 bases.

Sequenced sample: T cells isolated from PBMCs. The chain joins TRBV28 to TRBJ1-2; there is no confident call for the D gene. The sequence was obtained from a human donor in good health. The nucleotide sequence reads as follows: TGTGCCAGCAGTTTAGCGCTACACTATGGCTACACCTTC. Its protein product is CASSLALHYGYTF.